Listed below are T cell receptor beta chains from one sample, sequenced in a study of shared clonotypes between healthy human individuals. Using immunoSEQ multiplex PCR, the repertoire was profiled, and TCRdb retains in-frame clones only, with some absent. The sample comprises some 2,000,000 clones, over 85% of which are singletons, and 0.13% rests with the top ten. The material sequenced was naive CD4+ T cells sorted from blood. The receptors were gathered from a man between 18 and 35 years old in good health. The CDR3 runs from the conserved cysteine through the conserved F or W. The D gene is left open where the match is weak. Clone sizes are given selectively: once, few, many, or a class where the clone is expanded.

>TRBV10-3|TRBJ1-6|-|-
CAISDGNSPLHF
TGTGCCATCAGTGATGGTAATTCACCCCTCCACTTT
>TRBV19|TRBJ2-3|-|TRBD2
CASSAGTSKITDTQYF
TGTGCCAGTAGTGCCGGGACTAGCAAAATCACAGATACGCAGTATTTT
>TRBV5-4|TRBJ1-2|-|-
CASSLGSRGALDGYTF
TGTGCCAGCAGCTTGGGATCTCGGGGGGCTCTGGATGGCTACACCTTC
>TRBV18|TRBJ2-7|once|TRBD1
CASSQGETYEQYF
TGTGCCAGCTCTCAGGGGGAGACCTACGAGCAGTACTTC
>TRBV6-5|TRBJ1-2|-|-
CASSYEGNYGYTF
TGTGCCAGCAGTTATGAGGGTAACTATGGCTACACCTTC
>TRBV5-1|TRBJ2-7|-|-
CASSSGELYEQYF
TGCGCCAGCAGTTCGGGGGAACTCTACGAGCAGTACTTC
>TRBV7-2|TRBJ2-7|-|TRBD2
CASSYDGTKSYEQYF
TGTGCCAGCAGCTACGACGGGACTAAGTCCTACGAGCAGTACTTC
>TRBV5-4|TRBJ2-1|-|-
CASSRDRDPGRNEQFF
TGTGCCAGCAGCAGGGACCGGGACCCCGGTAGGAATGAGCAGTTCTTC
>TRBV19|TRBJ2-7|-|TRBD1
CASSSIVGTGGEQYF
TGTGCCAGTAGTAGTATAGTTGGGACAGGGGGCGAGCAGTACTTC
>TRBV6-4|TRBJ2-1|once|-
CASSDSARSSYNEQFF
TGTGCCAGCAGTGACTCGGCCAGGAGCTCCTACAATGAGCAGTTCTTC
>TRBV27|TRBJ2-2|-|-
CASSFFVAGELFF
TGTGCCAGCAGTTTTTTCGTAGCCGGGGAGCTGTTTTTT
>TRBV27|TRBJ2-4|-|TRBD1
CASSPRQGSQNIQYF
TGTGCCAGCAGTCCGCGACAGGGTTCCCAAAACATTCAGTACTTC
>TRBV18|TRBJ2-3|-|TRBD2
CASSPQRGGTDTQYF
TGTGCCAGCTCACCTCAGCGGGGAGGCACAGATACGCAGTATTTT
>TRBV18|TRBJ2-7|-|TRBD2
CASSPQGLAGSYEQYF
TGTGCCAGCTCTCCACAAGGACTAGCGGGTTCCTACGAGCAGTACTTC
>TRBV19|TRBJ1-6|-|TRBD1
CASTFVPGQNNSPLHF
TGTGCCAGTACCTTCGTACCGGGACAGAATAATTCACCCCTCCACTTT
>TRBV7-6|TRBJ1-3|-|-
CASSLSGHSGNTIYF
TGTGCCAGCAGCTTATCAGGCCACTCTGGAAACACCATATATTTT